The entry that follows covers one TCR beta chain sequence. The antigen is undetermined. This specimen belongs to a study of cytotoxic CD8 clonotypes in ibrutinib-treated CLL. In the study overall: The taking of response samples occurred after a median about 12 months of treatment, with a range of 6 to 36.

TCRdb keeps only in-frame clones here, not all; method: immunoSEQ multiplex PCR. The sample records 160,000 or so clones, 70% to 90% being singletons. The CDR3 extends over 16 amino acids. The J segment lost 5 bases and the V segment lost 4 bases, leaving 8 bases of the junction unmatched. Germline CDR1 and CDR2: SGDLS and YYNGEE. Study-wide findings and caveats: At the start, clonality exceeded age-matched healthy donors and followed circulating CD8+ T-cell counts. Samples were collected at differing times from sustained-remission and progressing patients.

The chain links TRBV9 to TRBJ2-2; 10 nucleotides agree with TRBD2. Specimen: PBMCs, collected at disease progression, from a patient treated with ibrutinib. This TCR was sampled from a human donor with chronic lymphocytic leukemia. The CDR3 DNA follows: TGTGCCAGCAGCCCCTCTAGCGGGAGAGAAACCGGGGAGCTGTTTTTT. It codes for CASSPSSGRETGELFF.